Below, 24 T cell receptor beta chains from the same sample are listed, as sequenced in a study of blood T cells in healthy people across ages. The use of a sample-barcoded 5' primer and a J-beta primer mix characterized a second PCR of about 7 to 12 cycles. TCRdb called the 5' RACE reads again in MiXCR, with one record for every CDR3 protein. The table lists about 540,000 distinct CDR3 sequences, 24% of them singletons, with roughly 10% in the top ten. The sample also formed part of further work on T cells of mothers and their children.

The sample taken for sequencing was blood. Receptors originate from a boy younger than 18 in good health.

This rearrangement joins TRBV28 to TRBJ2-1; D gene uncertain. Germline V CDR1 and CDR2: MDHEN, SYDVKM. The CDR3 contains 16 residues. Trimming pared 3 bases from V and 0 bases from J, leaving 12 bases between. Here the CDR3 DNA reads TGTGCCAGCAGTTTCTTCCCAAGGAGCTCCTACAATGAGCAGTTCTTC. Translating it yields CASSFFPRSSYNEQFF.

In its sample, this clonotype was seen many times. The chain joins TRBV2 to TRBJ2-4; D remains ambiguous. The CDR3 consists of 13 residues. V was shortened by 6 bases and J by 0 bases, with 6 bases between the two germline ends. The germline V gene has CDR1 SNHLY and CDR2 FYNNEI. DNA of the CDR3: TGTGCCAGCAGCGTGGTAGCCAAAAACATTCAGTACTTC. Encoded protein: CASSVVAKNIQYF.

The rearrangement uses TRBV29-1 and TRBJ2-7; 9 bases align to TRBD1. Germline CDR1 SQVTM, CDR2 ANQGSEA. V was pared by 1 base and J by 3 bases, with 4 bases of the junction left unmatched. This CDR3 has 14 amino acids. The CDR3 region is CSVEGGQGRYEQYF. CDR3 DNA sequence: TGCAGCGTTGAAGGGGGACAGGGACGCTACGAGCAGTACTTC.

The chain is built from TRBV28 and TRBJ2-3; TRBD2 matches 7 bases. Losses at the gene ends were 8 bases for V and 4 bases for J; bases not matched to a gene: 9. This CDR3 spans 14 amino acids. Germline CDR1 and CDR2: MDHEN and SYDVKM. The CDR3 is CASSWGGSSDTQYF. As DNA, the CDR3 is TGTGCCAGCTCCTGGGGCGGGAGCTCAGATACGCAGTATTTT.

This clonotype was counted a few times. The gene calls are TRBV12-3 or TRBV12-4 and TRBJ1-5; 12 nucleotides agree with TRBD1. V was clipped by 3 bases and J by 0 bases; unmatched bases: 6. The CDR3 runs 18 residues. CDR3 nucleotides: TGTGCCAGCAGTTTGGGGACAGGGGGCATGGTTAGCAATCAGCCCCAGCATTTT. Encoded protein: CASSLGTGGMVSNQPQHF.

V gene TRBV12-3 or TRBV12-4 combines with J gene TRBJ1-1, with TRBD1 matching over 8 bases. The CDR3 loop spans 14 amino acids. Unmatched junction bases numbered 6, after V lost 4 bases and J lost 5 bases. CDR3 loop: CASSSRGRRTEAFF. CDR3 bases: TGTGCCAGCAGTTCCAGGGGGCGACGGACTGAAGCTTTCTTT.

The chain links TRBV29-1 to TRBJ1-1, with D hard to call. This CDR3 contains 12 residues. Germline V gene lookup returns CDR1 SQVTM and CDR2 ANQGSEA. The V end was cut by 6 bases, the J end by 2 bases, with 10 bases between. The CDR3 DNA sequence: TGCAGCGTGCTCCGGGGAAACACTGAAGCTTTCTTT. Translation: CSVLRGNTEAFF.

J is TRBJ2-7 and V is TRBV4-1; 7 bases are shared with TRBD1. The CDR3 length is 17 residues. Trimming removed 0 bases from V and 0 bases from J; junction bases left unmatched: 8. The germline V gene encodes CDR1 MGHRA and CDR2 YSYEKL. The CDR3 reads CASSQDGTVGSSYEQYF. CDR3 bases: TGCGCCAGCAGCCAAGATGGGACAGTTGGGAGCTCCTACGAGCAGTACTTC.

This clonotype was seen repeatedly, ten times or more. The chain couples TRBV28 to TRBJ1-6; D might be TRBD1 (6 bases). Deletions cut 6 bases from V and 5 bases from J, with 17 bases between. This CDR3 comprises 16 residues. Germline loops: CDR1 MDHEN, CDR2 SYDVKM. The CDR3 sequence is CASRIFSAGDNSPLHF. Here the CDR3 DNA reads TGTGCCAGCAGAATCTTTTCGGCAGGGGATAATTCACCCCTCCACTTT.

This clonotype has a handful of counts. The genes are TRBV6-2 or TRBV6-3 and TRBJ2-5; D gene ambiguous. The CDR3 runs to 15 residues. The V gene lost 0 bases and the J gene lost 2 bases, with 10 bases spanning the gap. CDR1 MNHEY and CDR2 SVGEGT come from the germline V gene. The CDR3 DNA is TGTGCCAGCAGTTACTCTACGGCTAATCAAGAGACCCAGTACTTC. As protein: CASSYSTANQETQYF.

The V gene is TRBV12-3 or TRBV12-4, the J gene TRBJ1-1, with 11 nucleotides matching TRBD1. With V trimmed by 3 bases and J by 5 bases, 5 bases remained unmatched. This CDR3 comprises 15 residues. CDR3 bases: TGTGCCAGCAGTTTCTCCGGGACAGGGGGGACTGAAGCTTTCTTT. It translates to CASSFSGTGGTEAFF.

This clonotype turned up a few times. The rearrangement uses TRBV29-1 and TRBJ1-1; perhaps TRBD1 as D (5 bases). Trimming removed 6 bases at V and 6 bases at J, with 17 bases between. The CDR3 length is 13 residues. Germline CDR1 SQVTM, CDR2 ANQGSEA. Written as DNA, the CDR3 is TGCAGCGTCGTCGACTTGGGGCCCCCTGAAGCTTTCTTT. Translation gives CSVVDLGPPEAFF.

Turning to this clonotype: The junction does not match germline at one end; this may be a read error. The chain carries TRBV7-3 and TRBJ1-1; 7 bases agree with TRBD1. The length of the CDR3 is 15 residues. In germline, CDR1 is SGHTA, CDR2 FQGTGA. The DNA for the CDR3 is TGTGCCAGCAGCTTATATGGCAGGGGGGACACTGGAGCTTTCTTT. Translated, it gives CASSLYGRGDTGAFF.

The gene calls are TRBV2 and TRBJ1-4, with a possible D match to TRBD1 (5 bases). The CDR3 loop spans 15 amino acids. Trimming took 2 bases from V and 3 from J, leaving 10 bases between them. Germline V gene sequence: CDR1 SNHLY, CDR2 FYNNEI. The chain's CDR3 is CASSERGVANEKLFF. CDR3 bases: TGTGCCAGCAGTGAAAGGGGTGTGGCTAATGAAAAACTGTTTTTT.

This chain links TRBV28 with TRBJ2-2; 16 bases agree with TRBD2. The germline V gene has CDR1 MDHEN and CDR2 SYDVKM. The CDR3 consists of 18 residues. V shed 2 bases, J shed 0 bases, and the junction held 0 bases outside the gene matches. DNA of the CDR3: TGTGCCAGCAGTTTAGGGACTAGCGGGGGGGCGAACACCGGGGAGCTGTTTTTT. Encoded protein: CASSLGTSGGANTGELFF.

The rearrangement links TRBV20-1 to TRBJ2-5, with D uncertain. CDR3 length equals 14 residues. Between the trimmed V and J ends, which lost 1 base and 4 bases, there was a span of 13 bases. The germline V gene encodes CDR1 DFQATT and CDR2 SNEGSKA (reference sequence). The CDR3 loop is CSARVSLLGETQYF. The CDR3 nucleotides are TGCAGTGCTAGAGTCAGCCTTTTGGGAGAGACCCAGTACTTC.

The rearrangement links TRBV7-9 to TRBJ2-5, with 7 bases fitting TRBD1. The germline gives CDR1 SEHNR, CDR2 FQNEAQ (reference sequence). This CDR3 is 15 amino acids long. The J segment lost 2 bases and the V segment lost 5 bases, leaving 8 bases of the junction unmatched. The CDR3 spells CASSDGDREQETQYF. The CDR3 DNA is TGTGCCAGCAGCGACGGGGACAGAGAGCAAGAGACCCAGTACTTC.

This clonotype was recorded once. This rearrangement joins TRBV5-6 to TRBJ2-5, with TRBD1 identical over 7 bases. The tail of the sequence fits TRBJ2-7 better, so the J call may be wrong. Germline loops: CDR1 SGHDT, CDR2 YYEEEE. This CDR3 contains 14 residues. CDR3 sequence: CASSARDSPFEQYF. In DNA form, the CDR3 reads TGTGCCAGCAGCGCGAGGGACAGCCCCTTCGAGCAGTACTTC.

The chain joins TRBV20-1 to TRBJ2-7, with D perhaps matching TRBD1 (5 bases). The CDR3 runs to 16 residues. The V gene lost 1 base and the J gene lost 4 bases, with 20 bases spanning the gap. CDR1 and CDR2 from the germline V gene are DFQATT and SNEGSKA (reference sequence). In DNA, the CDR3 is TGCAGTGCTAGAGGGACAAGCTTGGGTTTGCCGTACGAGCAGTACTTC. Its protein product is CSARGTSLGLPYEQYF.

There are a few counts of this clonotype. V usage is TRBV7-9 and J usage is TRBJ2-5, with 9 bases fitting TRBD1. The J call is in doubt because the DNA end fits TRBJ2-7 better. There are 12 residues in the CDR3. Per germline, CDR1 SEHNR and CDR2 FQNEAQ (reference sequence). This CDR3 is CASGQGPYEQYF. The CDR3 DNA reads as TGTGCCAGCGGACAGGGGCCATACGAGCAGTACTTC.

V gene TRBV20-1 combines with J gene TRBJ1-1; D is unresolved. This CDR3 contains 15 residues. Germline CDR1 DFQATT, CDR2 SNEGSKA (reference sequence). V lost 3 bases, J lost 0 bases, and 14 bases lay in between. DNA of the CDR3: TGCAGTGCTAGGGCGTATGTCAGTATGAACACTGAAGCTTTCTTT. It is translated as CSARAYVSMNTEAFF.

This clonotype came up many times. The genes are TRBV7-6 and TRBJ2-5; 7 bases match TRBD1. Per germline, CDR1 SGHVS and CDR2 FNYEAQ. V lost 5 bases to trimming and J lost 4 bases; unmatched junction nucleotides: 1. The CDR3 is 12 residues long. As DNA, the CDR3 is TGTGCCAGCAGCCGACAGGGAGAGACCCAGTACTTC. This encodes CASSRQGETQYF.

V and J are TRBV30 and TRBJ1-4, with TRBD1 matching 10 bases. Germline CDR1 and CDR2: GTSNPN and SVGIG (reference sequence). The CDR3 totals 15 residues. J was trimmed by 6 bases and V by 0 bases; bases with no gene match: 4. As DNA, the CDR3 is TGTGCCTGGAGTGTACTTGGGACAGGGGATGAAAAACTGTTTTTT. Its protein is CAWSVLGTGDEKLFF.

The chain carries TRBV20-1 and TRBJ1-1; D gene ambiguous. V lost 5 bases and J 11 bases, leaving 12 bases between the germline ends. Germline CDR1 reads DFQATT; CDR2 reads SNEGSKA (reference sequence). The CDR3 is 10 residues long. CDR3 protein: CSALINEAFF. The CDR3 DNA reads TGCAGTGCTTTAATAAATGAGGCTTTCTTT.